This T cell receptor beta chain is from a study of cytomegalovirus exposure and HLA in healthy donors. Study as a whole: The platform used for the 100 to 150 validation repertoires matched that of the roughly 670 first-cohort repertoires, a later analysis reported. Broader study findings: CMV antigen specificity of a few CMV-associated chains was confirmed in vitro. It was 164 TCR beta chains that were listed as cytomegalovirus-associated. The dataset shows that most TCR sequences were rare, while some public TCRs occurred in many donors.

Details on this clone: The antigen is unknown.

Per the germline V gene, CDR1 is SNHLY and CDR2 is FYNNEI. V shed 7 bases and J 6 bases; nucleotides not matched to a gene: 9. This CDR3 spans 13 amino acids. Method: immunoSEQ multiplex PCR; TCRdb's copy keeps in-frame clones and lacks some. The sample lists about 98,000 clones; around 90% were seen once. The sequence was collected from a woman in her twenties or thirties in good health and CMV-seronegative. The sequencing input was PBMCs. V and J are TRBV2 and TRBJ2-7; 7 bases align to TRBD1. CDR3 coding DNA: TGTGCCAGCACCTGGGGACAGTTCTCCGAGCAGTACTTC. Translating gives CASTWGQFSEQYF.